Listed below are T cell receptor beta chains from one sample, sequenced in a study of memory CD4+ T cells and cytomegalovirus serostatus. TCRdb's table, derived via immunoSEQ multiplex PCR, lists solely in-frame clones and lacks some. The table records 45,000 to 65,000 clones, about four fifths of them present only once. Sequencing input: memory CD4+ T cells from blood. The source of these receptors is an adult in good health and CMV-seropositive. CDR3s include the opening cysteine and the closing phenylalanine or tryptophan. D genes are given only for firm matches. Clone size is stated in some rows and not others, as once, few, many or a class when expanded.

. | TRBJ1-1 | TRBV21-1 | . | CASSKCRAFF | TGTGCCAGCAGCAAATGTCGGGCTTTCTTT
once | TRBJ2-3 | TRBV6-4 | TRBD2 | CASSLGTSGPDTQYF | TGTGCCAGCAGCCTGGGGACTAGCGGCCCAGATACGCAGTATTTT
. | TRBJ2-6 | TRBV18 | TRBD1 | CASSSVQGATSGANVLTF | TGTGCCAGCTCAAGTGTACAGGGGGCAACTTCTGGGGCCAACGTCCTGACTTTC
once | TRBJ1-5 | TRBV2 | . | CASSEGEQGGHF | TGTGCCAGCAGTGAGGGAGAGCAGGGTGGGCATTTT
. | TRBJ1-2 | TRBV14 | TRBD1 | CASSQVRGQENYGYTF | TGTGCCAGCAGCCAAGTTAGGGGACAGGAAAACTATGGCTACACCTTC
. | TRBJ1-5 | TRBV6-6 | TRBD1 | CASSYEAGGSNQPQHF | TGTGCCAGCAGTTACGAGGCAGGGGGAAGCAATCAGCCCCAGCATTTT
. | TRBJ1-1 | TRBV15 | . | CATSSRSGQSTEAFF | TGTGCCACCAGCAGTAGATCGGGGCAGAGCACTGAAGCTTTCTTT
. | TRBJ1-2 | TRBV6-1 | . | CASRATGTGNFLFTF | TGTGCCAGCAGGGCGACCGGGACTGGGAACTTTCTCTTCACCTTC
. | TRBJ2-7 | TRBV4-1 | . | CASSQAFGPYHEQYF | TGCGCCAGCAGCCAAGCATTTGGGCCCTACCACGAGCAGTACTTC
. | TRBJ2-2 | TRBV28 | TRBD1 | CASSWTGGKGELFF | TGTGCCAGCTCCTGGACAGGGGGAAAGGGGGAGCTGTTTTTT
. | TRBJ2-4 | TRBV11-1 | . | CASSLVSPGNIQYF | TGTGCCAGCAGCTTAGTAAGTCCAGGGAACATTCAGTACTTC
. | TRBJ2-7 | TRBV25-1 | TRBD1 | CASSGGTGTYEQYF | TGTGCCAGCAGTGGAGGGACAGGGACCTACGAGCAGTACTTC
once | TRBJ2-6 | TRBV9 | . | CASSQPRGANVLTF | TGTGCCAGCAGTCAACCGAGGGGGGCCAACGTCCTGACTTTC
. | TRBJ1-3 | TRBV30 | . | CASRQGRLSGNTIYF | TGTGCCTCAAGGCAAGGACGGCTCTCTGGAAACACCATATATTTT
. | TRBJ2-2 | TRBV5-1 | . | CASKVLDGPGGELFF | TGCGCCAGTAAGGTTCTGGACGGCCCGGGCGGGGAGCTGTTTTTT
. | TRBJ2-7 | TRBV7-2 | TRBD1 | CASSSRTGIYEQYF | TGTGCCAGCAGCTCCCGGACAGGGATATACGAGCAGTACTTC
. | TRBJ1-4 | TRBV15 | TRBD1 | CATSGYRGGNEKLFF | TGTGCCACCAGCGGATACAGGGGAGGGAATGAAAAACTGTTTTTT
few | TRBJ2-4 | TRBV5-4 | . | CASRDGVKDIQYF | TGTGCCAGCAGGGACGGAGTGAAGGACATTCAGTACTTC
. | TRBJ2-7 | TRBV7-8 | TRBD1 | CASSSARDRSYEQYF | TGTGCCAGCAGCTCAGCCCGGGACAGGTCCTACGAGCAGTACTTC
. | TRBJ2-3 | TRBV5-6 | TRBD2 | CASSLTGTSRTDTQYF | TGTGCCAGCAGCTTGACCGGGACTAGCCGCACAGATACGCAGTATTTT
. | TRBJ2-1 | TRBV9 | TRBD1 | CASSVVGQPNNEQFF | TGTGCCAGCAGCGTAGTGGGACAGCCCAACAATGAGCAGTTCTTC
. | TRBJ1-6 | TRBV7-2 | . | CASSLRWDSPLHF | TGTGCCAGCAGCTTACGGTGGGATTCACCCCTCCACTTT
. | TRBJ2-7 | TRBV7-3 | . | CASSYKSGYEQYF | TGTGCCAGCAGCTACAAGAGCGGGTACGAGCAGTACTTC
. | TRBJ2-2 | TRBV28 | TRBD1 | CASSLLGQGTGELFF | TGTGCCAGCAGTTTACTGGGACAGGGTACCGGGGAGCTGTTTTTT
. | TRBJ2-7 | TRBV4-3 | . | CASSPSMDFYEQYF | TGCGCCAGCAGCCCCTCCATGGACTTCTACGAGCAGTACTTC
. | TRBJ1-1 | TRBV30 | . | CAWSKYMNTEAFF | TGTGCCTGGAGCAAGTACATGAACACTGAAGCTTTCTTT
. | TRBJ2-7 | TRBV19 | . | CASSMGQVSYEQYF | TGTGCCAGTAGTATGGGTCAGGTATCCTACGAGCAGTACTTC
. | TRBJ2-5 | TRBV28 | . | CASSSLPETQYF | TGTGCCAGCAGTTCATTGCCCGAGACCCAGTACTTC
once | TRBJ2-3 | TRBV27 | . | CASRYKTSTDTQYF | TGTGCCAGCCGATACAAGACTAGCACAGATACGCAGTATTTT
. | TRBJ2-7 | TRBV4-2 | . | CASSQVGGSYEQYF | TGTGCCAGCAGCCAAGTCGGGGGTTCCTACGAGCAGTACTTC
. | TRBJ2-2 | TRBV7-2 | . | CASSLSPFTGELFF | TGTGCCAGCAGCTTAAGTCCCTTCACCGGGGAGCTGTTTTTT
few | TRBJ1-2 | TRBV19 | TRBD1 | CASSTRDRGTSGYGYTF | TGTGCCAGTAGTACGAGGGACAGGGGAACTTCTGGCTATGGCTACACCTTC
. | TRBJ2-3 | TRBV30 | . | CAWSYGSDTQYF | TGTGCCTGGAGTTATGGGTCAGATACGCAGTATTTT
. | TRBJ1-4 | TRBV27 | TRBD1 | CASSSNRGMEKLFF | TGTGCCAGCAGTTCGAACAGGGGGATGGAAAAACTGTTTTTT
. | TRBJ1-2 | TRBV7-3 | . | CASSVGTGDGYTF | TGTGCCAGCAGCGTCGGGACGGGCGATGGCTACACCTTC
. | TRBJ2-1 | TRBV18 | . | CASSPAKGWTEQFF | TGTGCCAGCTCACCGGCCAAGGGTTGGACAGAGCAGTTCTTC
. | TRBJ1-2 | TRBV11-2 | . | CASSSTRTVLNYGYTF | TGTGCCAGCAGCTCCACTCGGACAGTTCTTAACTATGGCTACACCTTC
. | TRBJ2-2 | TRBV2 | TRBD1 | CASSLTGTGGMDGELFF | TGTGCCAGCAGTCTAACCGGGACAGGGGGCATGGACGGGGAGCTGTTTTTT
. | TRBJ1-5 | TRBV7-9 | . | CASSHGGGPTQHF | TGTGCCAGCAGCCACGGGGGAGGTCCGACCCAGCATTTT
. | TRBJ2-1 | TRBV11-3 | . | CASSLGGRPNYNEQFF | TGTGCCAGCAGCTTAGGAGGACGTCCTAACTACAATGAGCAGTTCTTC
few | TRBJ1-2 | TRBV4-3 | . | CASSQGRGGYGYTF | TGCGCCAGCAGCCAGGGGCGGGGGGGCTATGGCTACACCTTC